These T cell receptor beta chains were read from a single sample in a study of cytomegalovirus exposure and HLA in healthy donors. Clones were sequenced by immunoSEQ multiplex PCR, and TCRdb holds only the in-frame ones, with some missing. This sample carries approximately 210,000 clones, around 83% of them seen once, and the ten largest clones take 0.9% to 1.2%. Specimen: PBMCs. The source is a woman between 40 and 55 years old in good health and CMV-seronegative. The CDR3 runs from the conserved cysteine through the conserved F or W. A D gene is named only where the DNA matches it firmly. Not all rows give a size; the values are once, few, many and, for expanded clones, a class.

D gene: -
clone size: -
V gene: TRBV5-1
J gene: TRBJ2-3
CDR3 DNA: TGCGCCAGCAGCTTCTATGGAGATACGCAGTATTTT
CDR3 protein: CASSFYGDTQYF

D gene: -
clone size: -
V gene: TRBV28
J gene: TRBJ1-4
CDR3 DNA: TGTGCCAGCAGTTTAATGAGTCGGGAAAAACTGTTTTTT
CDR3 protein: CASSLMSREKLFF

D gene: -
clone size: -
V gene: TRBV6-6
J gene: TRBJ2-2
CDR3 DNA: TGTGCCAGCACGGACAATCGCGGGGAGCTGTTTTTT
CDR3 protein: CASTDNRGELFF

D gene: -
clone size: few
V gene: TRBV18
J gene: TRBJ2-3
CDR3 DNA: TGTGCCAGCTCACCACCGGACGGGACTAGCACAGATACGCAGTATTTT
CDR3 protein: CASSPPDGTSTDTQYF

D gene: -
clone size: -
V gene: TRBV18
J gene: TRBJ1-6
CDR3 DNA: TGTGCCAGCTCACCAACGGGGGATTCACCCCTCCACTTT
CDR3 protein: CASSPTGDSPLHF

D gene: -
clone size: -
V gene: TRBV28
J gene: TRBJ1-5
CDR3 DNA: TGTGCCAGCAGTTTCTCATCAGGTGGTCCCGATGTCTTT
CDR3 protein: CASSFSSGGPDVF

D gene: -
clone size: once
V gene: TRBV19
J gene: TRBJ2-4
CDR3 DNA: TGTGCCAGTAGCGCCCGAAACTTGATACTAGCCAAAAACATTCAGTACTTC
CDR3 protein: CASSARNLILAKNIQYF

D gene: TRBD2
clone size: -
V gene: TRBV11-3
J gene: TRBJ2-1
CDR3 DNA: TGTGCCAGCAGCTTTTTTGGACTAGCGGGAGGGTTGAATGAGCAGTTCTTC
CDR3 protein: CASSFFGLAGGLNEQFF

D gene: -
clone size: -
V gene: TRBV7-3
J gene: TRBJ1-1
CDR3 DNA: TGTGCCAGCAGCCCATCCCACATGAACACTGAAGCTTTCTTT
CDR3 protein: CASSPSHMNTEAFF

D gene: -
clone size: -
V gene: TRBV4-1
J gene: TRBJ1-4
CDR3 DNA: TGCGCCAGCAGCCTTCTCCGAGGTGAAAAACTGTTTTTT
CDR3 protein: CASSLLRGEKLFF

D gene: TRBD1
clone size: -
V gene: TRBV6-5
J gene: TRBJ2-7
CDR3 DNA: TGTGCCAGCAGCAGGGGGCTTTACGAGCAGTACTTC
CDR3 protein: CASSRGLYEQYF

D gene: -
clone size: once
V gene: TRBV7-2
J gene: TRBJ2-2
CDR3 DNA: TGTGCCAGCAGCTTGGAGGGTGGGTTCGGGGAGCTGTTTTTT
CDR3 protein: CASSLEGGFGELFF

D gene: TRBD1
clone size: -
V gene: TRBV15
J gene: TRBJ2-7
CDR3 DNA: TGTGCCGCCACCAAAGACAGGGCGTCCTACGAGCAGTACTTC
CDR3 protein: CAATKDRASYEQYF

D gene: TRBD2
clone size: -
V gene: TRBV11-1
J gene: TRBJ2-3
CDR3 DNA: TGTGCCAGCAGCCAATATTACCCTAGCGGTACTAGCACAGATACGCAGTATTTT
CDR3 protein: CASSQYYPSGTSTDTQYF

D gene: TRBD2
clone size: few
V gene: TRBV11-3
J gene: TRBJ2-5
CDR3 DNA: TGTGCCAGCAGCTTGGGACTAGCGGGACCCGCCGAAGAGACCCAGTACTTC
CDR3 protein: CASSLGLAGPAEETQYF

D gene: -
clone size: -
V gene: TRBV5-4
J gene: TRBJ2-6
CDR3 DNA: TGTGCCAGCAGCTACCTGAGCGCATCTGGGGCCAACGTCCTGACTTTC
CDR3 protein: CASSYLSASGANVLTF

D gene: -
clone size: -
V gene: TRBV6-1
J gene: TRBJ1-2
CDR3 DNA: TGTGCCAGCAGTGAAAACAGGGTGGTGGTCTACACCTTC
CDR3 protein: CASSENRVVVYTF

D gene: -
clone size: -
V gene: TRBV11-3
J gene: TRBJ2-3
CDR3 DNA: TGTGCCAGCAGCTATAGCGGATCCAGCACAGATACGCAGTATTTT
CDR3 protein: CASSYSGSSTDTQYF

D gene: -
clone size: -
V gene: TRBV30
J gene: TRBJ2-2
CDR3 DNA: TGTGCCTGGAGTGTACGAGGAACCGGGGAGCTGTTTTTT
CDR3 protein: CAWSVRGTGELFF

D gene: -
clone size: -
V gene: TRBV7-3
J gene: TRBJ1-3
CDR3 DNA: TGTGCCAGCAGCTTAAGTCCAGTCAACTCTGGAAACACCATATATTTT
CDR3 protein: CASSLSPVNSGNTIYF

D gene: TRBD1
clone size: -
V gene: TRBV7-2
J gene: TRBJ1-1
CDR3 DNA: TGTGCCAGCAGCTTGACAGGGGGCGCGAACACTGAAGCTTTCTTT
CDR3 protein: CASSLTGGANTEAFF

D gene: TRBD1
clone size: -
V gene: TRBV7-8
J gene: TRBJ1-2
CDR3 DNA: TGTGCCAGCAGCTCCCATCTTTACAGGGGGTCGGATGGCTACACCTTC
CDR3 protein: CASSSHLYRGSDGYTF

D gene: -
clone size: few
V gene: TRBV9
J gene: TRBJ1-1
CDR3 DNA: TGTGCCAGCAGCGTAGCCCCACATCCGAACACTGAAGCTTTCTTT
CDR3 protein: CASSVAPHPNTEAFF

D gene: -
clone size: few
V gene: TRBV2
J gene: TRBJ1-2
CDR3 DNA: TGTGCCAGCAGTGAAGCGGGGGCACTTTCTGACTACACCTTC
CDR3 protein: CASSEAGALSDYTF

D gene: -
clone size: -
V gene: TRBV11-3
J gene: TRBJ2-5
CDR3 DNA: TGTGCCAGCAGCCCCCCTCGGCCAGGGTTGGAGACCCAGTACTTC
CDR3 protein: CASSPPRPGLETQYF

D gene: TRBD1
clone size: -
V gene: TRBV9
J gene: TRBJ2-4
CDR3 DNA: TGTGCCAGCAGCGTAGATGGGACAGGGGGCTTTAAAAACATTCAGTACTTC
CDR3 protein: CASSVDGTGGFKNIQYF

D gene: TRBD1
clone size: -
V gene: TRBV6-1
J gene: TRBJ1-6
CDR3 DNA: TGTGCCAGCAGTGAAGTGGTACAGGGGGCGCAGAGTAATTCACCCCTCCACTTT
CDR3 protein: CASSEVVQGAQSNSPLHF

D gene: -
clone size: few
V gene: TRBV28
J gene: TRBJ1-5
CDR3 DNA: TGTGCCAGCAGAACCCTTTCGACGGTGGGGCCCCAAATTTATAGCAATCAGCCCCAGCATTTT
CDR3 protein: CASRTLSTVGPQIYSNQPQHF

D gene: TRBD2
clone size: -
V gene: TRBV11-3
J gene: TRBJ2-3
CDR3 DNA: TGTGCCAGCAGCTTAATTAGCGGGATAGTCACAGATACGCAGTATTTT
CDR3 protein: CASSLISGIVTDTQYF

D gene: -
clone size: few
V gene: TRBV6-5
J gene: TRBJ1-5
CDR3 DNA: TGTGCCAGCAGTATAGATAGCAATCAGCCCCAGCATTTT
CDR3 protein: CASSIDSNQPQHF

D gene: TRBD2
clone size: -
V gene: TRBV27
J gene: TRBJ2-3
CDR3 DNA: TGTGCCAGCAGTAAACGGACTAGCGGGGGAGCAGATACGCAGTATTTT
CDR3 protein: CASSKRTSGGADTQYF

D gene: -
clone size: -
V gene: TRBV10-2
J gene: TRBJ2-7
CDR3 DNA: TGCGCCAGCAGTGATGGAGCTGGCGAGCAGTACTTC
CDR3 protein: CASSDGAGEQYF

D gene: TRBD2
clone size: few
V gene: TRBV6-5
J gene: TRBJ2-3
CDR3 DNA: TGTGCCAGCAGCCGGGGACTAGCGAGCACAGATACGCAGTATTTT
CDR3 protein: CASSRGLASTDTQYF

D gene: -
clone size: -
V gene: TRBV5-1
J gene: TRBJ2-1
CDR3 DNA: TGCGCCAGCAGCTCTCTAGAGGGCTCCTACAATGAGCAGTTCTTC
CDR3 protein: CASSSLEGSYNEQFF

D gene: TRBD1
clone size: -
V gene: TRBV11-3
J gene: TRBJ1-4
CDR3 DNA: TGTGCCAGCAGCCCAAGGGACAGCTTTAATGAAAAACTGTTTTTT
CDR3 protein: CASSPRDSFNEKLFF

D gene: -
clone size: -
V gene: TRBV7-2
J gene: TRBJ2-1
CDR3 DNA: TGTGCCAGCAGCTCCACGAAGCCCCGCCTTGCCAATGAGCAGTTCTTC
CDR3 protein: CASSSTKPRLANEQFF

D gene: TRBD1
clone size: -
V gene: TRBV5-6
J gene: TRBJ1-2
CDR3 DNA: TGTGCCAGCAGCTTGGGTGAGAGCAGGGGGAGTTATGGCTACACCTTC
CDR3 protein: CASSLGESRGSYGYTF

D gene: -
clone size: -
V gene: TRBV9
J gene: TRBJ1-6
CDR3 DNA: TGTGCCAGCAGCGTAGGGGGCCGGGATTCACCCCTCCACTTT
CDR3 protein: CASSVGGRDSPLHF

D gene: TRBD2
clone size: -
V gene: TRBV4-3
J gene: TRBJ2-4
CDR3 DNA: TGCGCCAGCAGCCCCCGGGGGGGACAAAACATTCAGTACTTC
CDR3 protein: CASSPRGGQNIQYF

D gene: -
clone size: -
V gene: TRBV5-1
J gene: TRBJ2-3
CDR3 DNA: TGCGCCAGCACCTCCCCTTTGGTGGGAGATGGGGCAGATACGCAGTATTTT
CDR3 protein: CASTSPLVGDGADTQYF

D gene: TRBD1
clone size: -
V gene: TRBV19
J gene: TRBJ1-4
CDR3 DNA: TGTGCCAGTAGTATTCTCGCAGGGGGTAATGAAAAACTGTTTTTT
CDR3 protein: CASSILAGGNEKLFF

D gene: -
clone size: few
V gene: TRBV30
J gene: TRBJ2-1
CDR3 DNA: TGTGCCGTCGGGAGTGGCAATGAGCAGTTCTTC
CDR3 protein: CAVGSGNEQFF

D gene: -
clone size: few
V gene: TRBV27
J gene: TRBJ1-4
CDR3 DNA: TGTGCCAGCAGTCCCAGGCTCGGTAGAGAAAAACTGTTTTTT
CDR3 protein: CASSPRLGREKLFF

D gene: -
clone size: -
V gene: TRBV28
J gene: TRBJ1-4
CDR3 DNA: TGTGCCAGCAGTTCAAACTTACAGGGTGGTGAAAAACTGTTTTTT
CDR3 protein: CASSSNLQGGEKLFF

D gene: TRBD1
clone size: -
V gene: TRBV4-3
J gene: TRBJ1-4
CDR3 DNA: TGCGCCAGCAGCCAAACAATAACCGGGACAGGGAGAGAAAAACTGTTTTTT
CDR3 protein: CASSQTITGTGREKLFF

D gene: TRBD2
clone size: -
V gene: TRBV9
J gene: TRBJ2-5
CDR3 DNA: TGTGCCAGCAGCCCCTCCCCGGGACTAGCGGGAGATGAGACCCAGTACTTC
CDR3 protein: CASSPSPGLAGDETQYF

D gene: TRBD1
clone size: -
V gene: TRBV11-3
J gene: TRBJ2-1
CDR3 DNA: TGTGCCAGCAGCCAATACCGGGACAGTAGGTACAATGAGCAGTTCTTC
CDR3 protein: CASSQYRDSRYNEQFF

D gene: TRBD2
clone size: -
V gene: TRBV7-3
J gene: TRBJ2-3
CDR3 DNA: TGTGCCAGCAGCCCCCGACTAGCGGGAGCGGCAGATACGCAGTATTTT
CDR3 protein: CASSPRLAGAADTQYF

D gene: -
clone size: -
V gene: TRBV7-2
J gene: TRBJ2-5
CDR3 DNA: TGTGCCAGCAGCTTAGCGCTTCGGGAGACCCAGTACTTC
CDR3 protein: CASSLALRETQYF

D gene: -
clone size: few
V gene: TRBV7-9
J gene: TRBJ2-7
CDR3 DNA: TGTGCCAGCAGCATACAGCCGGCCGAGCAGTACTTC
CDR3 protein: CASSIQPAEQYF

D gene: -
clone size: -
V gene: TRBV19
J gene: TRBJ1-2
CDR3 DNA: TGTGCCAGTAGCCCGAGTCAGGGGATTAACTATGGCTACACCTTC
CDR3 protein: CASSPSQGINYGYTF

D gene: TRBD1
clone size: -
V gene: TRBV5-1
J gene: TRBJ2-7
CDR3 DNA: TGCGCCAGCAGCTTGGAGGGACAGAAACTCTACGAGCAGTACTTC
CDR3 protein: CASSLEGQKLYEQYF

D gene: -
clone size: once
V gene: TRBV19
J gene: TRBJ2-2
CDR3 DNA: TGTGCCAGTAGTGCGACAGGGAACACCGGGGAGCTGTTTTTT
CDR3 protein: CASSATGNTGELFF

D gene: TRBD2
clone size: once
V gene: TRBV9
J gene: TRBJ2-1
CDR3 DNA: TGTGCCAGCAGCCTAGGAAGGTCGGGGGGACTCTACAATGAGCAGTTCTTC
CDR3 protein: CASSLGRSGGLYNEQFF

D gene: -
clone size: -
V gene: TRBV29-1
J gene: TRBJ2-5
CDR3 DNA: TGCAGCGTTAATTCGGGGGGCGAAAAGACCCAGTACTTC
CDR3 protein: CSVNSGGEKTQYF